These 18 T cell receptor beta chains were sequenced from one sample in a study of T cells in Graves' hyperthyroidism and ophthalmopathy. Using RNA transcripts as the source, TCR beta CDR3 regions were amplified. When the TCR CDR3 underwent first-round RT-PCR, the HTBI primer set was used. TCRdb ran MiXCR on the multiplex PCR reads and lists one entry per CDR3 protein. Among around 700,000 distinct CDR3 sequences, 35% were seen once, and the ten largest hold around a third. The specimen sequenced was blood. The receptors shown here come from a woman aged 40-49 years with Graves' hyperthyroidism.

The V gene is TRBV4-2, the J gene TRBJ1-3; perhaps TRBD1 as D (5 bases). Germline loops: CDR1 LGHNA, CDR2 YNFKEQ. The CDR3 has 17 residues. Trimming took 3 bases from V and 0 from J, leaving 15 bases between them. The CDR3 bases are TGTGCCAGCAGCCAGCCGCAAGCAGGGAGCTCTGGAAACACCATATATTTT. This codes for CASSQPQAGSSGNTIYF.

This clonotype was counted a single time. V and J are TRBV10-3 and TRBJ2-7; 10 bases line up with TRBD2. The CDR3 is 14 amino acids. J gave up 4 bases and V 6 bases, and 6 bases lay outside the gene matches. CDR1 ENHRY and CDR2 SYGVKD come from the germline V gene. CDR3 protein: CAIRDPAGGYEQYF. The CDR3 DNA follows: TGTGCCATCAGGGATCCAGCGGGAGGGTACGAGCAGTACTTC.

This chain uses TRBV14 with TRBJ1-1; D not certain. CDR3 size: 16 residues. Germline V gene lookup returns CDR1 SGHDN and CDR2 FVKESK. The V end lost 0 bases, the J end lost 4 bases, and 15 bases lay between the germline ends. The CDR3 DNA follows: TGTGCCAGCAGCCAAGAAGGAGTTACGTGGGGCACTGAAGCTTTCTTT. It specifies CASSQEGVTWGTEAFF.

This clonotype occurred a few times. This chain joins TRBV7-9 and TRBJ2-3; no clear D. Germline CDR1 and CDR2: SEHNR and FQNEAQ (reference sequence). The CDR3 is 11 amino acids. The CDR3 loop reads CVLEVTDTQYF. CDR3 bases: TGTGTGCTCGAGGTGACAGATACGCAGTATTTT.

The chain is built from TRBV7-9 and TRBJ1-5, with D perhaps TRBD1 (5 bases). Germline assignment: CDR1 SEHNR and CDR2 FQNEAQ (reference sequence). This CDR3 contains 14 residues. The V gene lost 0 bases and the J gene lost 6 bases, with 9 bases spanning the gap. The CDR3 bases are TGTGCCAGCAGCTTAGCAGGGACTCCTCAGCCCCAGCATTTT. Encoded protein: CASSLAGTPQPQHF.

The chain has TRBV24-1 and TRBJ1-2; 9 bases match TRBD1. Germline V gives CDR1 KGHDR, CDR2 SFDVKD. J gave up 8 bases and V 3 bases, and 9 bases lay outside the gene matches. This CDR3 is 15 amino acids long. The CDR3 region is CATSDRRTGDDGYTF. The CDR3 region has the DNA TGTGCCACCAGTGATCGACGGACAGGGGACGACGGCTACACCTTC.

The CDR3 loop reads CASSRQGYNQPQHF. The CDR3 bases are TGTGCCAGCAGCCGACAGGGATACAATCAGCCCCAGCATTTT. The chain carries TRBV12-3 or TRBV12-4 and TRBJ1-5; 7 bases agree with TRBD1. The J segment lost 3 bases and the V segment lost 6 bases, leaving 5 bases of the junction unmatched. CDR3 length equals 14 residues.

The chain couples TRBV20-1 to TRBJ1-2; D call uncertain. V gave up 6 bases and J gave up 7 bases, with 21 bases separating them. The CDR3 runs 14 residues. Germline CDR1 is DFQATT and CDR2 is SNEGSKA (reference sequence). The CDR3 DNA reads as TGCAGTGCCAGCAGCTCCGGTTTGGGGATTGGCTACACCTTC. It yields the protein CSASSSGLGIGYTF.

The rearrangement joins TRBV10-3 to TRBJ2-7, with TRBD1 identical over 7 bases. CDR3 length: 13 residues. Germline V CDR1 and CDR2: ENHRY, SYGVKD. V lost 10 bases, J lost 3 bases, and 9 bases stayed unmatched. CDR3: CASTLTGNYEQYF. CDR3 DNA sequence: TGTGCCAGCACCTTGACAGGGAACTACGAGCAGTACTTC.

For this clonotype: Its ends do not fully match the called genes, so a read error is possible. The genes are TRBV10-3 and TRBJ2-2, with 8 nucleotides matching TRBD1. This CDR3 comprises 15 residues. CDR1 is ENHRY, CDR2 SYGVKD, per germline. DNA for the CDR3: TGTGCCAGCAGTAGACAGGGGTTTAACACCGGGGAGCTGTTTTTT. Its translation: CASSRQGFNTGELFF.

This clonotype was found a few times. A much larger clone lies a single base off, so this may be a read error. This chain connects TRBV20-1 to TRBJ2-5, with TRBD2 matching over 13 bases. The CDR3 has 14 residues. V was pared by 8 bases and J by 9 bases, with 12 bases of the junction left unmatched. The germline CDR1 and CDR2 sequences are DFQATT and SNEGSKA (reference sequence). CDR3 in DNA: TGCAGTACCAGGACTAGCGGGAGCCGTGAGGCCCAGTACTTC. It translates to CSTRTSGSREAQYF.

This clonotype was recorded at least ten times. The V call is TRBV6-6, the J call TRBJ2-7; possibly TRBD2 for D (6 bases). Trimming pared 6 bases from V and 3 bases from J, leaving 12 bases between. Germline CDR1 reads MNHNY; CDR2 reads SVGAGI (reference sequence). The CDR3 totals 13 residues. The CDR3: CASSTGSSYEQYF. DNA for the CDR3: TGTGCCAGCAGCACCGGGAGTAGCTACGAGCAGTACTTC.

As concerns this clonotype: This may be a read error, as it is one base from a much larger clone. The genes are TRBV10-2 and TRBJ1-1; D not certain. The length of the CDR3 is 13 residues. Germline CDR1 WSHSY, CDR2 SAAADI. In DNA form, the CDR3 reads TGTGCCAGCAGCCGGGAGGAGAACACTGAAGCTTTCTTT. It encodes CASSREENTEAFF.

This clonotype appeared once. The rearrangement joins TRBV2 to TRBJ1-5; D remains unclear. The CDR3 totals 15 residues. CDR1 is SNHLY and CDR2 is FYNNEI in the germline V gene. V was trimmed by 2 bases and J by 6 bases, leaving 14 bases between them. CDR3 amino acids: CASSELDLSGQPQHF. For the CDR3, the DNA is TGTGCCAGCAGTGAACTGGACCTCTCGGGTCAGCCCCAGCATTTT.

CDR3 bases: TGTGCCAGCAGTCCACGAGTAACAGGGAATGTTGGCGAGCAGTACTTC. It translates to CASSPRVTGNVGEQYF. The chain is built from TRBV6-6 and TRBJ2-7, with a tentative D call TRBD1 (6 bases). Trimming removed 5 bases from V and 6 bases from J, with 23 bases in between. CDR1 is MNHNY and CDR2 is SVGAGI in the germline V gene (reference sequence). There are 16 residues in the CDR3.

This clonotype was recorded many times. The chain links TRBV7-2 to TRBJ1-5; 7 bases agree with TRBD1. Germline V gene data show CDR1 as SGHTA and CDR2 as FQGNSA. The J segment lost 7 bases and the V segment lost 0 bases, leaving 6 bases of the junction unmatched. This CDR3 region has 15 residues. This CDR3 reads CASSLAGGAGQPQHF. In nucleotides, the CDR3 is TGTGCCAGCAGCTTAGCAGGGGGCGCAGGGCAGCCCCAGCATTTT.

The rearrangement uses TRBV7-9 and TRBJ1-4; D is uncertain. Trimming removed 5 bases from V and 8 bases from J, with 21 bases in between. Germline V CDR1 and CDR2: SEHNR, FQNEAQ (reference sequence). This CDR3 is built from 16 residues. The CDR3 protein is CASSRAGGRVREKLFF. CDR3 bases: TGTGCCAGCAGCCGCGCGGGAGGCCGGGTTCGGGAAAAACTGTTTTTT.

This clonotype came up many times. This chain's CDR3 is CAISEAGGGRAFF. The CDR3 DNA reads as TGTGCCATCAGTGAGGCAGGGGGGGGGAGAGCTTTCTTT. V usage is TRBV10-3 and J usage is TRBJ1-1, with 7 bases that match TRBD1. CDR3 size: 13 residues. Germline CDR1 reads ENHRY; CDR2 reads SYGVKD. J gave up 10 bases and V 2 bases, and 7 bases lay outside the gene matches.